This T cell receptor (beta chain) was recorded in a study of T-cell reconstitution after alpha-beta-depleted transplantation in children. This clonotype was recorded many times. The TCRbeta library incorporated unique molecular identifiers. TCRdb re-called the PCR reads with MiXCR, one entry per CDR3 protein. The data contain 240,000 or so distinct CDR3 sequences, 12% of them singletons. The starting material was PBMCs from the stem cell graft donor, obtained from the stem cell graft. The TCR sequence derives from a human donor who donated a stem cell graft to a child with acute lymphoblastic leukemia.

The CDR3 protein is CSVEVSGQGRSGANVLTF. CDR3 bases: TGCAGCGTTGAAGTCTCTGGACAGGGTCGCTCTGGGGCCAACGTCCTGACTTTC. The gene calls are TRBV29-1 and TRBJ2-6; 8 positions agree with TRBD1. Germline V gene data show CDR1 as SQVTM and CDR2 as ANQGSEA. The CDR3 consists of 18 residues. The V and J ends lost 1 base and 0 bases, in that order; junction bases with no gene match: 8.